Listed here are 30 T cell receptor beta chains from one sample, sequenced in a study of blood T cell repertoires in COVID-19 (dated by TCRdb to the early 2020s). Receptor amplification or capture employed the immunoSEQ multiplex PCR assay. TCRdb stores this immuneACCESS table with in-frame sequences only. Part of the clones is absent; in the studies checked, under half of the shortfall reflects unresolved V genes, and no reason is known for the rest. In all, the sample holds more than 150,000 clones, and under 85% of those were seen once. Of the sample, around 15% is held by the ten largest clones. Material: peripheral blood. The receptors derive from a man aged 55-75 years with active or convalescent COVID-19.

A single count supports this clone. The chain couples TRBV9 to TRBJ1-1, with TRBD1 matching 7 bases. Germline CDR1 SGDLS, CDR2 YYNGEE. The CDR3 length is 13 residues. Losses at the gene ends were 3 bases for V and 5 bases for J; bases not matched to a gene: 4. Here the CDR3 reads CASSEGQLTEAFF. CDR3 nucleotides: TGTGCCAGCAGCGAGGGACAGTTGACTGAAGCTTTCTTT.

V and J are TRBV5-6 and TRBJ1-1; D may be TRBD1 (5 bases). Germline V gives CDR1 SGHDT, CDR2 YYEEEE. The CDR3 covers 16 residues. Trimming left V 4 bases short and J 0 bases short, with 16 bases between. CDR3 nucleotide sequence: TGTGCCAGCAGCCAAACAGGAACCTTCATGAACACTGAAGCTTTCTTT. Translation: CASSQTGTFMNTEAFF. The variable domain in full, with the rest retrieved from reference TRBV5-6 and TRBJ1-1, is DAGVTQSPTHLIKTRGQQVTLRCSPKSGHDTVSWYQQALGQGPQFIFQYYEEEERQRGNFPDRFSGHQFPNYSSELNVNALLLGDSALYLCASSQTGTFMNTEAFFGQGTRLTVV.

The chain carries TRBV5-6 and TRBJ2-4; no clear D. Germline loops: CDR1 SGHDT, CDR2 YYEEEE. The V end lost 3 bases, the J end lost 0 bases, and 10 bases lay between the germline ends. The CDR3 runs to 15 residues. CDR3 sequence: CASSSTEIAKNIQYF. CDR3 DNA: TGTGCCAGCAGCTCCACAGAAATAGCCAAAAACATTCAGTACTTC.

This chain uses TRBV2 with TRBJ1-6; weak D call: TRBD1 (5 bases). The CDR3 is 17 residues long. Trimming took 8 bases from V and 0 from J, leaving 17 bases between them. The germline gives CDR1 SNHLY, CDR2 FYNNEI. The CDR3 DNA sequence: TGTGCCAGCTCAGACAGCGACCGTGGCTCCTATAATTCACCCCTCCACTTT. Encoded protein: CASSDSDRGSYNSPLHF.

The chain links TRBV4-3 to TRBJ2-7; the match to TRBD2 covers 10 bases. Germline CDR1 reads LGHNA; CDR2 reads YSLEER. This CDR3 comprises 18 residues. The junction had 12 bases not matched to a gene; V was cut back by 0 bases and J by 4 bases. The CDR3 sequence: CASSQEPPLAGEGYEQYF. The CDR3 DNA sequence: TGCGCCAGCAGCCAAGAGCCTCCGCTAGCGGGAGAAGGGTACGAGCAGTACTTC.

This clone has just one count. The rearrangement joins TRBV7-2 to TRBJ2-1; 11 bases align to TRBD1. Trimming removed 1 base from V and 8 bases from J; junction bases left unmatched: 10. Germline V gene data show CDR1 as SGHTA and CDR2 as FQGNSA. This CDR3 comprises 17 residues. The CDR3 is CASSLEVGWTGGDEQFF. In DNA, the CDR3 is TGTGCCAGCAGCTTAGAGGTGGGGTGGACAGGGGGCGATGAGCAGTTCTTC.

This chain connects TRBV11-1 to TRBJ2-3; 10 nucleotides line up with TRBD1. The J segment lost 5 bases and the V segment lost 1 base, leaving 6 bases of the junction unmatched. The CDR3 consists of 16 residues. In germline, CDR1 is SGHAT, CDR2 FQDESV (reference sequence). The CDR3 nucleotides are TGTGCCAGCAGCTTAGAAGGGGACAGGGGTCTAGATACGCAGTATTTT. It yields the protein CASSLEGDRGLDTQYF.

The chain carries TRBV24-1 and TRBJ2-2, with 7 bases matching TRBD1. The V gene's germline CDR1 is KGHDR and CDR2 SFDVKD. The junction had 5 bases not matched to a gene; V was cut back by 2 bases and J by 9 bases. The CDR3 length is 14 residues. CDR3 in amino acids: CATSDYRGGRELFF. CDR3 sequence (DNA): TGTGCCACCAGTGATTACAGGGGTGGCCGGGAGCTGTTTTTT.

This clone was detected once. CDR3 sequence reads: CASSLGRAADTQYF. The CDR3 nucleotides are TGTGCCAGCAGTTTAGGGCGGGCCGCAGATACGCAGTATTTT. V and J are TRBV27 and TRBJ2-3, with a possible D match to TRBD2 (5 bases). The CDR3 loop spans 14 amino acids. In germline, CDR1 is MNHEY, CDR2 SMNVEV (reference sequence). V was trimmed by 2 bases and J by 4 bases, leaving 10 bases between them.

The V call is TRBV5-6, the J call TRBJ2-1, with 8 bases identical to TRBD2. CDR3 length equals 16 residues. V was clipped by 4 bases and J by 7 bases; unmatched bases: 13. Germline V CDR1 and CDR2: SGHDT, YYEEEE. CDR3 sequence (DNA): TGTGCCAGCAGCCTCGGACTAGCTAGGGGGTTGAATGAGCAGTTCTTC. Translated: CASSLGLARGLNEQFF.

The chain links TRBV5-1 to TRBJ2-2; 12 bases line up with TRBD2. CDR1 is SGHRS, CDR2 YFSETQ, per germline. This CDR3 has 18 residues. V was clipped by 1 base and J by 0 bases; unmatched bases: 4. CDR3 sequence reads: CASSLPGLAGPNTGELFF. CDR3 sequence (DNA): TGCGCCAGCAGCTTGCCGGGACTAGCGGGCCCGAACACCGGGGAGCTGTTTTTT. Using reference TRBV5-1 and TRBJ2-2 for the parts outside the CDR3, the full variable domain is KAGVTQTPRYLIKTRGQQVTLSCSPISGHRSVSWYQQTPGQGLQFLFEYFSETQRNKGNFPGRFSGRQFSNSRSEMNVSTLELGDSALYLCASSLPGLAGPNTGELFFGEGSRLTVL.

The table lists this clone with a count of one. J is TRBJ2-3 and V is TRBV7-3, with D possibly TRBD2 on 5 matching bases. With 3 bases removed from V and 6 bases from J, the gap between germline ends came to 10 bases. The CDR3 consists of 13 residues. Looked up from germline, CDR1 is SGHTA and CDR2 is FQGTGA. CDR3 sequence (DNA): TGTGCCAGCAGCTTCTGGAGCGGTGATACGCAGTATTTT. Translating it yields CASSFWSGDTQYF.

The rearrangement links TRBV3-1 (or the pseudogene TRBV3-2) to TRBJ2-2; D is undetermined. The CDR3 is 14 residues long. Between the trimmed V and J ends, which lost 1 base and 1 base, there was a span of 4 bases. Per germline, CDR1 LGHDT and CDR2 YNNKEL (reference sequence). The CDR3 DNA reads TGTGCCAGCAGCCAAGGCGGGAACACCGGGGAGCTGTTTTTT. Translation gives CASSQGGNTGELFF.

Here the CDR3 reads CASSVGAGQGIDYEQYF. The CDR3 nucleotides read TGTGCCAGCAGCGTAGGGGCGGGACAGGGGATAGACTACGAGCAGTACTTC. V and J are TRBV9 and TRBJ2-7; TRBD1 matches at 10 bases. The CDR3 sequence is 17 residues long. With V trimmed by 0 bases and J by 3 bases, 9 bases remained unmatched. Looked up from germline, CDR1 is SGDLS and CDR2 is YYNGEE.

This clone was seen once. The chain links TRBV4-2 to TRBJ2-1; 8 nucleotides agree with TRBD2. The CDR3 totals 17 residues. V dropped 1 base and J dropped 8; count of bases not matched to a gene: 13. Germline V CDR1 and CDR2: LGHNA, YNFKEQ. CDR3: CASSQVPGLGVMHEQFF. CDR3 DNA: TGTGCCAGCAGCCAAGTACCGGGACTAGGAGTAATGCATGAGCAGTTCTTC.

The chain uses TRBV5-1 and TRBJ2-3; D uncertain. The CDR3 consists of 14 residues. Trimming left V 3 bases short and J 3 bases short, with 11 bases between. CDR1 is SGHRS, CDR2 YFSETQ, per germline. The CDR3, as DNA: TGCGCCAGCAGCTCTTCGGCACTAACAGATACGCAGTATTTT. Translation: CASSSSALTDTQYF.

The chain uses TRBV28 and TRBJ2-2; 9 bases are a match to TRBD2. Germline V gives CDR1 MDHEN, CDR2 SYDVKM. V was clipped by 10 bases and J by 3 bases; unmatched bases: 12. The CDR3 is made up of 16 amino acids. CDR3 loop: CATCENLAGYTGELFF. In nucleotides, the CDR3 is TGTGCCACCTGCGAGAACCTAGCGGGGTACACCGGGGAGCTGTTTTTT.

The rearrangement joins TRBV10-3 to TRBJ1-5, with 9 nucleotides matching TRBD1. The V and J ends lost 11 bases and 5 bases, in that order; junction bases with no gene match: 7. The germline V gene encodes CDR1 ENHRY and CDR2 SYGVKD. The CDR3 covers 13 residues. The CDR3 region has the DNA TGTGCCTCTCGGGACAGGGCGTATCAGCCCCAGCATTTT. Translated: CASRDRAYQPQHF.

V and J are TRBV6-2 or TRBV6-3 and TRBJ2-3; 9 bases are shared with TRBD2. The trim removed 5 bases at V and 0 bases at J, leaving 9 bases unmatched. The CDR3 length is 17 residues. Germline V lookup: CDR1 MNHEY, CDR2 SVGEGT. The chain's CDR3 is CASSTRSGRGSTDTQYF. CDR3 coding DNA: TGTGCCAGCAGTACGCGTAGCGGGAGAGGGAGCACAGATACGCAGTATTTT.

V gene TRBV20-1 combines with J gene TRBJ1-5, with 7 bases lining up with TRBD1. The V segment lost 3 bases and the J segment 0 bases; nucleotides outside the gene matches: 8. The CDR3 runs to 16 residues. CDR1 is DFQATT and CDR2 is SNEGSKA in the germline V gene (reference sequence). The CDR3 protein is CSASRGTAYSNQPQHF. The DNA for the CDR3 is TGCAGTGCTAGTAGGGGGACAGCCTATAGCAATCAGCCCCAGCATTTT.

This rearrangement joins TRBV7-3 to TRBJ2-7; D possibly corresponds to TRBD1 (6 bases). V was trimmed by 2 bases and J by 5 bases, leaving 16 bases between them. From germline, CDR1 is SGHTA and CDR2 FQGTGA. This CDR3 spans 15 amino acids. The CDR3: CASSLYPGQLNEQYF. CDR3 DNA sequence: TGTGCCAGCAGCTTATATCCGGGACAACTAAACGAGCAGTACTTC. The entire variable domain, with the rest obtained from reference TRBV7-3 and TRBJ2-7, is as follows: GAGVSQTPSNKVTEKGKYVELRCDPISGHTALYWYRQSLGQGPEFLIYFQGTGAADDSGLPNDRFFAVRPEGSVSTLKIQRTERGDSAVYLCASSLYPGQLNEQYFGPGTRLTVT.

This clone came up a few times. This chain joins TRBV28 and TRBJ2-7, with 9 bases that match TRBD1. Trimming took 8 bases from V and 4 from J; bases not matched to a gene: 6. Germline V CDR1 and CDR2: MDHEN, SYDVKM. The CDR3 runs 13 residues. This CDR3 is CASLGTGPYEQYF. DNA for the CDR3: TGTGCCAGCCTTGGGACAGGGCCTTACGAGCAGTACTTC.

The table lists this clone with a few counts. The chain joins TRBV5-1 to TRBJ2-1, with TRBD2 identical over 11 bases. Germline V gene sequence: CDR1 SGHRS, CDR2 YFSETQ. The CDR3 loop spans 18 amino acids. The V segment lost 1 base and the J segment 5 bases; nucleotides outside the gene matches: 11. The CDR3 here is CASSLRFWGTSGNNEQFF. The CDR3 DNA sequence: TGCGCCAGCAGCTTGAGATTCTGGGGGACTAGCGGTAACAATGAGCAGTTCTTC.

This chain connects TRBV5-4 to TRBJ2-1, with 9 bases fitting TRBD2. This CDR3 spans 15 amino acids. J was trimmed by 5 bases and V by 4 bases; bases with no gene match: 7. From germline, CDR1 is SGHNT and CDR2 YYREEE (reference sequence). The CDR3 DNA sequence: TGTGCCAGCAGCCCTGTCGGGACTAGCAACAATGAGCAGTTCTTC. It encodes CASSPVGTSNNEQFF.

V usage is TRBV5-6 and J usage is TRBJ2-7, with D unclear. Between the trimmed V and J ends, which lost 0 bases and 1 base, there was a span of 5 bases. The CDR3 totals 13 residues. Germline V gene sequence: CDR1 SGHDT, CDR2 YYEEEE. The CDR3 sequence: CASSLVYSYEQYF. CDR3 DNA sequence: TGTGCCAGCAGCTTGGTTTATTCCTACGAGCAGTACTTC.

This clone showed up just a few times. The V gene is TRBV19, the J gene TRBJ2-3; a possible D gene is TRBD2 (5 bases). Trimming removed 4 bases from V and 2 bases from J, with 7 bases in between. The CDR3 has 13 residues. The germline V gene has CDR1 LNHDA and CDR2 SQIVND (reference sequence). CDR3 in amino acids: CASSKRFTDTQYF. The CDR3 DNA is TGTGCCAGTAGTAAGCGGTTCACAGATACGCAGTATTTT.

The chain is built from TRBV6-5 and TRBJ1-1; perhaps TRBD1 as D (5 bases). The germline V gene encodes CDR1 MNHEY and CDR2 SVGAGI. This CDR3 has 14 amino acids. Deletions cut 2 bases from V and 7 bases from J, with 14 bases between. The DNA of the CDR3 is TGTGCCAGCAGTTACAGGGGTCCTGGAGTTGAAGCTTTCTTT. It is translated as CASSYRGPGVEAFF.

The chain couples TRBV4-3 to TRBJ1-4; 9 bases are shared with TRBD1. The CDR3 contains 16 residues. J was trimmed by 5 bases and V by 3 bases; bases with no gene match: 7. CDR1 is LGHNA and CDR2 is YSLEER in the germline V gene. The CDR3 DNA follows: TGCGCCAGCAGCCAGGGGGGACAGGGCGGCAATGAAAAACTGTTTTTT. It yields the protein CASSQGGQGGNEKLFF.

The rearrangement uses TRBV5-1 and TRBJ2-7, with TRBD1 matching 9 bases. This CDR3 contains 15 residues. Germline CDR1 reads SGHRS; CDR2 reads YFSETQ. Trimming took 4 bases from V and 4 from J; bases not matched to a gene: 9. CDR3 in DNA: TGCGCCAGCAGCCCGACCGGGACAGGGTGGTACGAGCAGTACTTC. Translation: CASSPTGTGWYEQYF.

The V and J genes are TRBV18 and TRBJ2-2; D unresolved. The CDR3 extends over 13 amino acids. CDR1 and CDR2 (germline): KGHSH, LQKENI. The V gene lost 1 base and the J gene lost 7 bases, with 7 bases spanning the gap. The CDR3 coding sequence is TGTGCCAGCTCACCACTCGAGAACGGGGAGCTGTTTTTT. The encoded protein is CASSPLENGELFF.